Below are 18 T cell receptor beta chains sequenced from a single sample in a study of T cell responses to AZD1222 COVID-19 vaccine. The data were produced by immunoSEQ multiplex PCR, yet TCRdb's version contains in-frame clones alone and is incomplete. This sample has around 110,000 clones, with roughly 88% found just once. Source: peripheral blood, taken on day 0 of MenACWY control vaccination. The receptors originated from an adult in good health.

V and J are TRBV19 and TRBJ1-1, with a weak D call TRBD1 (6 bases). CDR3 length equals 13 residues. Germline V gene lookup returns CDR1 LNHDA and CDR2 SQIVND (reference sequence). The V end lost 7 bases, the J end lost 2 bases, and 11 bases lay between the germline ends. The CDR3 reads CASTRTENTEAFF. The DNA for the CDR3 is TGTGCCAGTACCCGGACAGAAAACACTGAAGCTTTCTTT.

V and J are TRBV6-1 and TRBJ1-1; D gene ambiguous. In germline, CDR1 is MNHNS, CDR2 SASEGT. The CDR3 runs to 15 residues. V shed 2 bases and J shed 4 bases, with 14 bases lying between them. CDR3 coding DNA: TGTGCCAGCAGTGAATCCCCCTTGGGTGGCACTGAAGCTTTCTTT. As protein: CASSESPLGGTEAFF.

The gene calls are TRBV18 and TRBJ1-1; 9 bases match TRBD1. The germline CDR1 and CDR2 sequences are KGHSH and LQKENI. This CDR3 comprises 15 residues. V lost 2 bases and J lost 4; bases outside the gene matches: 5. The DNA of the CDR3 is TGTGCCAGCTCACCAAAAGGACAGGGGCTCACTGAAGCTTTCTTT. Translating it yields CASSPKGQGLTEAFF.

Only one count was recorded for this clone. The chain carries TRBV27 and TRBJ2-7, with TRBD2 as a possible D gene (6 bases). V was trimmed by 10 bases and J by 4 bases, leaving 20 bases between them. Germline loops: CDR1 MNHEY, CDR2 SMNVEV (reference sequence). The CDR3 sequence is 14 residues long. CDR3 protein: CATYCRDWEYEQYF. The CDR3 bases are TGTGCCACCTATTGCCGGGACTGGGAATACGAGCAGTACTTC.

This chain connects TRBV5-1 to TRBJ2-5; 9 bases map to TRBD1. The V gene end was trimmed by 1 base and the J gene end by 4 bases; junction bases not matched to a gene: 8. Germline CDR1 and CDR2: SGHRS and YFSETQ. This CDR3 region has 16 residues. The CDR3 here is CASSLLGQGLTETQYF. CDR3 nucleotides: TGCGCCAGCAGCTTGTTAGGACAGGGGCTCACAGAGACCCAGTACTTC.

The genes are TRBV4-3 and TRBJ1-4, with D possibly TRBD1 on 5 matching bases. There are 17 residues in the CDR3. The V end was cut by 3 bases, the J end by 0 bases, with 14 bases between. CDR1 and CDR2 from the germline V gene are LGHNA and YSLEER. The CDR3 reads CASSHGEGPATNEKLFF. In nucleotides, the CDR3 is TGCGCCAGCAGCCACGGGGAGGGGCCAGCAACTAATGAAAAACTGTTTTTT.

The chain is built from TRBV12-3 or TRBV12-4 and TRBJ1-1; unclear D gene. Trimming stripped 3 bases from V and 5 bases from J, with 10 bases between. The CDR3 has 13 amino acids. This CDR3 reads CASSFDGMTEAFF. CDR3 bases: TGTGCCAGCAGTTTTGACGGAATGACTGAAGCTTTCTTT.

This chain connects TRBV10-3 to TRBJ2-5; the D gene could be TRBD1 or TRBD2 (5 bases each). This CDR3 spans 12 amino acids. The germline V and J ends were trimmed by 6 bases and 3 bases, with 8 bases remaining between them. From germline, CDR1 is ENHRY and CDR2 SYGVKD. CDR3 in amino acids: CAIRGTEETQYF. CDR3 sequence (DNA): TGTGCCATCAGGGGGACGGAAGAGACCCAGTACTTC.

This clone was found once. The chain uses TRBV27 and TRBJ1-2; D is unclear. Germline values: CDR1 MNHEY, CDR2 SMNVEV (reference sequence). This CDR3 region has 16 residues. Between the trimmed V and J ends, which lost 3 bases and 0 bases, there was a span of 14 bases. The CDR3 DNA sequence: TGTGCCAGCAGTTTGAAGTCCACAGCAGCTAACTATGGCTACACCTTC. This encodes CASSLKSTAANYGYTF.

J is TRBJ2-7 and V is TRBV21-1; the table's D gene call, TRBD1, was not cross checked with the DNA. TRBV21-1 is marked as a pseudogene. CDR3 length: 15 amino acids. The CDR3 DNA follows: TGTGCCAGCAGCATCTTACCGGGGACAGATTACGAGCAGTACTTC. Its translation: CASSILPGTDYEQYF.

V usage is TRBV28 and J usage is TRBJ2-7; 10 nucleotides agree with TRBD2. Per the germline V gene, CDR1 is MDHEN and CDR2 is SYDVKM. Germline trimming cut 5 bases from V and 0 bases from J; bases unmatched to any gene: 4. The CDR3 has 15 residues. The CDR3 coding sequence is TGTGCCAGCAGTCTTAGCGGGGGGACCTCCTACGAGCAGTACTTC. Protein sequence: CASSLSGGTSYEQYF.

The genes are TRBV28 and TRBJ2-1; TRBD2 matches at 9 bases. J gave up 2 bases and V 6 bases, and 5 bases lay outside the gene matches. Looked up from germline, CDR1 is MDHEN and CDR2 is SYDVKM. The CDR3 runs 15 residues. The CDR3 spells CASRPSGEPYNEQFF. The CDR3 region has the DNA TGTGCCAGCAGGCCTAGCGGGGAGCCCTACAATGAGCAGTTCTTC.

This clone has more than one count but fewer than ten. The V and J genes are TRBV27 and TRBJ2-5; D may be TRBD1 (6 bases). V lost 5 bases to trimming and J lost 5 bases, with 15 bases between them. Germline V gene sequence: CDR1 MNHEY, CDR2 SMNVEV (reference sequence). The CDR3 runs to 14 residues. CDR3 sequence: CASSRRGQLETQYF. CDR3 bases: TGTGCCAGCAGTCGGCGCGGACAGTTGGAGACCCAGTACTTC.

The chain joins TRBV28 to TRBJ2-7, with TRBD1 as a possible D gene (6 bases). The CDR3 runs 15 residues. Between the trimmed V and J ends, which lost 6 bases and 1 base, there was a span of 16 bases. Germline V gives CDR1 MDHEN, CDR2 SYDVKM. CDR3 bases: TGTGCCAGCAGCTTCAGGGGTACATTTTCCTACGAGCAGTACTTC. Amino acid sequence: CASSFRGTFSYEQYF.

This clone was found a few times. The rearrangement joins TRBV2 to TRBJ1-1; D is uncertain. The CDR3 extends over 13 amino acids. The V end was cut by 8 bases, the J end by 0 bases, with 10 bases between. CDR1 and CDR2 from the germline V gene are SNHLY and FYNNEI. The CDR3 nucleotides read TGTGCCAGCGCCGAGGACGTGAACACTGAAGCTTTCTTT. Translating it yields CASAEDVNTEAFF.

This rearrangement joins TRBV5-5 to TRBJ2-4; D might be TRBD2 (5 bases). With 1 base removed from V and 7 bases from J, the gap between germline ends came to 9 bases. CDR1 SGHKS and CDR2 YYEKEE come from the germline V gene (reference sequence). The CDR3 runs 13 residues. CDR3 in amino acids: CASSLMDSNIQYF. Here the CDR3 DNA reads TGTGCCAGCAGCTTGATGGACTCTAACATTCAGTACTTC.

The rearrangement joins TRBV7-9 to TRBJ2-3, with D unclear. Germline lookup yields CDR1 SEHNR and CDR2 FQNEAQ (reference sequence). The CDR3 is 14 residues long. The V and J ends lost 1 base and 0 bases respectively, with 5 bases between them. The chain's CDR3 is CASSLGWSTDTQYF. The CDR3 bases are TGTGCCAGCAGCTTAGGGTGGAGCACAGATACGCAGTATTTT.

The gene calls are TRBV15 and TRBJ2-3, with TRBD2 identical over 10 bases. After removal of 0 bases from V and 5 bases from J, the junction contained 8 bases not matched to a gene. Per the germline V gene, CDR1 is LNHNV and CDR2 is YYDKDF (reference sequence). The CDR3 length is 17 residues. DNA of the CDR3: TGTGCCACCAGCAGAGATCGGCTAGCGGGGGTACGAGATACGCAGTATTTT. Its protein product is CATSRDRLAGVRDTQYF.